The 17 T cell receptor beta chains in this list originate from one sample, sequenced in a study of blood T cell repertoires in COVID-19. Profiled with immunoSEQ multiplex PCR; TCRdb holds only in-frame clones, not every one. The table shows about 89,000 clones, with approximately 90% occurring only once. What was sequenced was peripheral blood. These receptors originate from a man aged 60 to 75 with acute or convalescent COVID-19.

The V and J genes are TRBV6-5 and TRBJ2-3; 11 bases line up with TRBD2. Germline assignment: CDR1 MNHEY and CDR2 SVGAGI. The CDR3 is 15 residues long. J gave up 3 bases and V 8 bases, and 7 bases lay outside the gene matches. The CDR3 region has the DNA TGTGCCAGCGAAGGGACTAGCGGATTAACAGATACGCAGTATTTT. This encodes CASEGTSGLTDTQYF.

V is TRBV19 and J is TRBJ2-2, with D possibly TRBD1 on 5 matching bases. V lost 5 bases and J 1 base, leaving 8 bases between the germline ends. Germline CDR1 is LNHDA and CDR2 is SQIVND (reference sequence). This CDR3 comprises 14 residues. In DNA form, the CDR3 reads TGTGCCAGTAGTCGACAGTTGAACACCGGGGAGCTGTTTTTT. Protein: CASSRQLNTGELFF.

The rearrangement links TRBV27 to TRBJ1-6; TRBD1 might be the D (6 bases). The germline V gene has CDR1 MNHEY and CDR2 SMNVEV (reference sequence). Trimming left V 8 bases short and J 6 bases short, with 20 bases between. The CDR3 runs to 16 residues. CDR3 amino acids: CASRGGSSGPNSPLHF. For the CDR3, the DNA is TGTGCCAGCCGGGGGGGCAGCAGCGGCCCTAATTCACCCCTCCACTTT.

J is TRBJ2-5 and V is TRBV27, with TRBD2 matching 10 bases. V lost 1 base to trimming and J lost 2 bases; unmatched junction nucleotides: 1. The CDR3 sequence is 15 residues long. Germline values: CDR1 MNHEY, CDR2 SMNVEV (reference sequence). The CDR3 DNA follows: TGTGCCAGCAGTTTATTAGCGGGGGGACAAGAGACCCAGTACTTC. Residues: CASSLLAGGQETQYF.

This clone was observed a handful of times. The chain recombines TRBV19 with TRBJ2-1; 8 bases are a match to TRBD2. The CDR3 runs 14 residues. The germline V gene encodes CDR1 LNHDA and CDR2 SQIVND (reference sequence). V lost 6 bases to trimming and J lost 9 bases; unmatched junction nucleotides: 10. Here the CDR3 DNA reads TGTGCCAGTAGAGGGACTAGTGTTGTTTCTGAGCAGTTCTTC. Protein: CASRGTSVVSEQFF.

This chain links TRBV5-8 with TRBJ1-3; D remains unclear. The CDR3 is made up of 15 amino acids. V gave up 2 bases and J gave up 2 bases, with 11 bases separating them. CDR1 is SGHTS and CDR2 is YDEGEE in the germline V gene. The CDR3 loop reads CASSFIGKTGNTIYF. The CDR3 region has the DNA TGTGCCAGCAGCTTTATCGGGAAAACTGGAAACACCATATATTTT.

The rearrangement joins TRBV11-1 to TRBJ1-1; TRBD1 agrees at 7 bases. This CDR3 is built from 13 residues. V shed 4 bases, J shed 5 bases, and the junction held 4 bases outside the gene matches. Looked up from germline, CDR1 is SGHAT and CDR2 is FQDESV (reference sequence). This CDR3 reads CASSSTGVTEAFF. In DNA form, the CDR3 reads TGTGCCAGCAGCTCCACAGGGGTTACTGAAGCTTTCTTT. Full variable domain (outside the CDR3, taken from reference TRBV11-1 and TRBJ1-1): EAEVAQSPRYKITEKSQAVAFWCDPISGHATLYWYRQILGQGPELLVQFQDESVVDDSQLPKDRFSAERLKGVDSTLKIQPAELGDSAMYLCASSSTGVTEAFFGQGTRLTVV.

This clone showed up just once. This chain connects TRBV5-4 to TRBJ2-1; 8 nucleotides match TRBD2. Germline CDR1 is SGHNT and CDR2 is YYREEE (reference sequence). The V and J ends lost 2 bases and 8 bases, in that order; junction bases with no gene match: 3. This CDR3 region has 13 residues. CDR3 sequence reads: CASSFERGHEQFF. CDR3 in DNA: TGTGCCAGCAGCTTCGAGCGGGGGCATGAGCAGTTCTTC.

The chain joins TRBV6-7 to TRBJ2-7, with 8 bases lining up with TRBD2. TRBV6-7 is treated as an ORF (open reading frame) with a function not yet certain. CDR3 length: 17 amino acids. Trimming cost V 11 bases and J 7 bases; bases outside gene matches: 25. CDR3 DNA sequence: TGTGCCTGCTGTTATGCTACGGGGGGCGGGGGGCATACGGAGCAGTACTTC. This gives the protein CACCYATGGGGHTEQYF.

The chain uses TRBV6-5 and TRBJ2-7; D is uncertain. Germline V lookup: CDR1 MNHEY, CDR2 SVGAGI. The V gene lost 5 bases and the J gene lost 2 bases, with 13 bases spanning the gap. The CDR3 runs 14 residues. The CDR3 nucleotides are TGTGCCAGCAGTCTAGAGGTTTACACCTACGAGCAGTACTTC. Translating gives CASSLEVYTYEQYF.

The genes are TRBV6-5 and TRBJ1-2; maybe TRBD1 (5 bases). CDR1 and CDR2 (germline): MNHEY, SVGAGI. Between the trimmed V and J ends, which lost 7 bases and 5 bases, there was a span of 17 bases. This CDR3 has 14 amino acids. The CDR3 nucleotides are TGTGCCAGCAAGCCTTCCGAGACAGTTTATGGCTACACCTTC. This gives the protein CASKPSETVYGYTF.

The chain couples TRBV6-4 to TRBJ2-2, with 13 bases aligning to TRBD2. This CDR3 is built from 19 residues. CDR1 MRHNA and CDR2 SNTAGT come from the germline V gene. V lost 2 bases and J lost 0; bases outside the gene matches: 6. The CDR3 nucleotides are TGTGCCAGCAGTGACCGGGGACTAGCGGGGACCCCGAACACCGGGGAGCTGTTTTTT. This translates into CASSDRGLAGTPNTGELFF.

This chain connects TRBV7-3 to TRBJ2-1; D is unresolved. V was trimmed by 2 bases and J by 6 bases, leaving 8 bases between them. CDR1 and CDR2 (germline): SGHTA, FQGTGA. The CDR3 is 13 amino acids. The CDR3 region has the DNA TGTGCCAGCAGCTTATCCCTACGCAATGAGCAGTTCTTC. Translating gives CASSLSLRNEQFF.

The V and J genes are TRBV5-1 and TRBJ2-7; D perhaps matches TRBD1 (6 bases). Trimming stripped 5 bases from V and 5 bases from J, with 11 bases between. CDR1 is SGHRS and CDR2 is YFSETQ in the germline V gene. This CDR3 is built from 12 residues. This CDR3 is CASSLQGHEQYF. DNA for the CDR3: TGCGCCAGCAGTTTACAGGGTCACGAGCAGTACTTC.

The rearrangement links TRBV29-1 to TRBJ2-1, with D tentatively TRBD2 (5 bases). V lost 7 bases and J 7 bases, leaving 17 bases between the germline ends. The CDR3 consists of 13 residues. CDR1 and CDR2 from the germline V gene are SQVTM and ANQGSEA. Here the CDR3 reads CSARGPNENEQFF. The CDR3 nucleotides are TGCAGCGCTCGAGGGCCCAACGAAAATGAGCAGTTCTTC.

The CDR3, as DNA: TGCGCCAGCAGCTCCGGACTAGAGGCCGGGGAGCTGTTTTTT. Amino acids: CASSSGLEAGELFF. The chain recombines TRBV5-1 with TRBJ2-2, with 7 bases that match TRBD2. CDR3 length equals 14 residues. Germline V gene data show CDR1 as SGHRS and CDR2 as YFSETQ. V dropped 3 bases and J dropped 6; count of bases not matched to a gene: 5.

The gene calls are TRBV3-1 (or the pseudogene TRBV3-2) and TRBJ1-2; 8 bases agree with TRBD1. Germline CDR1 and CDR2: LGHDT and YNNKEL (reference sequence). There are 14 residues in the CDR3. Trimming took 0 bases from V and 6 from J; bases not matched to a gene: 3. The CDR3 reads CASSQEQGGDGYTF. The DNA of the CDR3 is TGTGCCAGCAGCCAAGAACAGGGGGGAGATGGCTACACCTTC.